One sample yielded the 32 T cell receptor beta chains listed below, sequenced in a study of blood T cell repertoires in COVID-19. Some clones are missing from TCRdb's copy, which holds only in-frame ones; the method was immunoSEQ multiplex PCR. The sample comprises under 350,000 clones, 86% of which are singletons, and roughly 4.5% rests with the top ten. Sequences were obtained from PBMCs or T cells enriched from blood (not recorded which). These receptors were taken from a man aged 25-40 years who had recovered from COVID-19.

V usage is TRBV5-1 and J usage is TRBJ2-1; 9 bases agree with TRBD1. This CDR3 comprises 16 residues. After removal of 1 base from V and 6 bases from J, the junction contained 8 bases not matched to a gene. Germline loops: CDR1 SGHRS, CDR2 YFSETQ. The CDR3, as DNA: TGCGCCAGCAGCTTGCCGGACAGGGGTTTAGGCAATGAGCAGTTCTTC. It yields the protein CASSLPDRGLGNEQFF.

The gene calls are TRBV18 and TRBJ1-2, with 9 bases fitting TRBD1. The germline V gene has CDR1 KGHSH and CDR2 LQKENI. The J segment lost 4 bases and the V segment lost 5 bases, leaving 5 bases of the junction unmatched. CDR3 length: 14 residues. CDR3 sequence (DNA): TGTGCCAGCTCAGAGGGACAGGGAACCTATGGCTACACCTTC. Its protein is CASSEGQGTYGYTF.

V usage is TRBV7-8 and J usage is TRBJ1-2, with 9 bases lining up with TRBD1. With 5 bases clipped from V and 4 bases from J, the junction kept 2 bases outside the gene matches. Per the germline V gene, CDR1 is SGHVS and CDR2 is FQNEAQ. CDR3 length: 13 residues. The CDR3 loop is CASSPGQGYGYTF. The CDR3 DNA is TGTGCCAGCAGCCCGGGACAGGGCTATGGCTACACCTTC.

This clone was picked up a small number of times. The DNA for the CDR3 is TGTGCCAGCAGCCTACCCCCGGCAGGGGGATTCCAAAAACTGTGCTACGAGCAGTACTTC. This translates into CASSLPPAGGFQKLCYEQYF. The V and J genes are TRBV21-1 and TRBJ2-7; TRBD1 was called by the table and not checked on the DNA. TRBV21-1 is classified as a pseudogene. There are 20 residues in the CDR3.

The CDR3 here is CASSRTSGRVGELFF. The CDR3, as DNA: TGCGCCAGCAGCCGGACTAGCGGGAGGGTCGGGGAGCTGTTTTTT. This rearrangement joins TRBV5-1 to TRBJ2-2, with 15 positions matching TRBD2. J was trimmed by 7 bases and V by 4 bases; bases with no gene match: 2. The CDR3 runs 15 residues. Germline V gene sequence: CDR1 SGHRS, CDR2 YFSETQ.

The chain links TRBV10-1 to TRBJ1-5; 9 bases agree with TRBD1. The junction had 18 bases not matched to a gene; V was cut back by 4 bases and J by 5 bases. Germline values: CDR1 WNHNN, CDR2 SYGVQD (reference sequence). This CDR3 region has 19 residues. In nucleotides, the CDR3 is TGCGCCAGCAGTGTAGTGGACAGGGGATGGGAATCTTTCGATCAGCCCCAGCATTTT. Amino acid sequence: CASSVVDRGWESFDQPQHF.

The chain has TRBV11-3 and TRBJ2-7; 9 bases map to TRBD2. J gave up 0 bases and V 2 bases, and 5 bases lay outside the gene matches. This CDR3 spans 16 amino acids. The germline V gene encodes CDR1 SGHNT and CDR2 YENEEA. The CDR3 coding sequence is TGTGCCAGCAGCTTACGGTGGACTAGCGACTCCTACGAGCAGTACTTC. It yields the protein CASSLRWTSDSYEQYF.

The chain couples TRBV27 to TRBJ2-1; 8 bases line up with TRBD2. V lost 6 bases and J lost 3; bases outside the gene matches: 7. Per the germline V gene, CDR1 is MNHEY and CDR2 is SMNVEV (reference sequence). CDR3 length equals 15 residues. The CDR3 region is CASRASGGGYNEQFF. The CDR3 coding sequence is TGTGCCAGCAGGGCCTCCGGGGGGGGCTACAATGAGCAGTTCTTC.

This chain links TRBV2 with TRBJ1-2; TRBD1 might be the D (5 bases). Looked up from germline, CDR1 is SNHLY and CDR2 is FYNNEI. CDR3 length equals 14 residues. V was trimmed by 6 bases and J by 6 bases, leaving 17 bases between them. CDR3 nucleotide sequence: TGTGCCAGCAGGCCTGACAGTACCTTTCATGGCTACACCTTC. Its protein is CASRPDSTFHGYTF.

The CDR3 reads CASSYQEVDTQYF. The CDR3, as DNA: TGTGCCAGCAGCTATCAAGAGGTTGATACGCAGTATTTT. The genes are TRBV7-6 and TRBJ2-3, with D uncertain. The CDR3 is made up of 13 amino acids. The germline CDR1 and CDR2 sequences are SGHVS and FNYEAQ. V shed 4 bases and J shed 6 bases, with 11 bases lying between them. The full variable domain, completed using reference TRBV7-6 and TRBJ2-3, is GAGVSQSPRYKVTKRGQDVALRCDPISGHVSLYWYRQALGQGPEFLTYFNYEAQQDKSGLPNDRFSAERPEGSISTLTIQRTEQRDSAMYRCASSYQEVDTQYFGPGTRLTVL.

The DNA of the CDR3 is TGCGCCAGCAGCAAAGGAGGGACTGAACTGATTGGAACCTTC. Translating it yields CASSKGGTELIGTF. This rearrangement joins TRBV5-1 to TRBJ1-2; D perhaps matches TRBD1 (5 bases). This CDR3 contains 14 residues. Germline V gives CDR1 SGHRS, CDR2 YFSETQ. Trimming pared 4 bases from V and 14 bases from J, leaving 24 bases between.

CDR3 residues: CASSHLGGPGNSPLHF. The CDR3 DNA reads as TGTGCCAGCAGCCACCTGGGAGGTCCTGGTAATTCACCCCTCCACTTT. The chain has TRBV14 and TRBJ1-6; D remains unclear. The V and J ends lost 3 bases and 6 bases respectively, with 15 bases between them. This CDR3 contains 16 residues. CDR1 is SGHDN, CDR2 FVKESK, per germline.

The chain uses TRBV30 and TRBJ1-1, with D possibly TRBD1 on 5 matching bases. The CDR3 contains 13 residues. Germline lookup yields CDR1 GTSNPN and CDR2 SVGIG (reference sequence). V was clipped by 2 bases and J by 1 base, with 8 bases between them. For the CDR3, the DNA is TGTGCCTGGAGTCCGACAGAGAACACTGAAGCTTTCTTT. Residues: CAWSPTENTEAFF. Combining the CDR3 with reference TRBV30 and TRBJ1-1 gives the whole variable domain SQTIHQWPATLVQPVGSPLSLECTVEGTSNPNLYWYRQAAGRGLQLLFYSVGIGQISSEVPQNLSASRPQDRQFILSSKKLLLSDSGFYLCAWSPTENTEAFFGQGTRLTVV.

This clone occurred a few times. The chain links TRBV6-5 to TRBJ2-7; D is unresolved. V lost 6 bases to trimming and J lost 7 bases, with 22 bases between them. CDR1 is MNHEY and CDR2 is SVGAGI in the germline V gene. This CDR3 has 15 residues. The DNA for the CDR3 is TGTGCCAGCAGAGTCAACTTGGCCGGTCGACAAGAGCAGTACTTC. Amino acids: CASRVNLAGRQEQYF.

The rearrangement uses TRBV24-1 and TRBJ2-2; TRBD1 is a possible D gene (6 bases). Germline CDR1 and CDR2: KGHDR and SFDVKD. CDR3 length equals 17 residues. V was clipped by 3 bases and J by 6 bases, with 19 bases between them. The CDR3 DNA reads TGTGCCACCAGTGATCCCCCGGGAAATTGGGGGCCCGGGGAGCTGTTTTTT. This encodes CATSDPPGNWGPGELFF.

The CDR3 DNA follows: TGTGCCAGTAGCCGCGAGCGGTACTATGAGCAGTTCTTC. Its translation: CASSRERYYEQFF. V usage is TRBV19 and J usage is TRBJ2-1; D may be TRBD2 (5 bases). Germline V gene lookup returns CDR1 LNHDA and CDR2 SQIVND (reference sequence). V lost 6 bases and J lost 8, with 14 bases in between. This CDR3 spans 13 amino acids. The entire variable domain, with the rest obtained from reference TRBV19 and TRBJ2-1, is as follows: DGGITQSPKYLFRKEGQNVTLSCEQNLNHDAMYWYRQDPGQGLRLIYYSQIVNDFQKGDIAEGYSVSREKKESFPLTVTSAQKNPTAFYLCASSRERYYEQFFGPGTRLTVL.

In this sample, this clone turned up many times. Distinct nucleotide sequences in the sample also encode this CDR3. The CDR3 DNA sequence: TGTGCCTGGACGGGGGGGGCCTACGAGCAGTACTTC. Its translation: CAWTGGAYEQYF. The chain employs TRBV30 and TRBJ2-7; 8 positions agree with TRBD2. V shed 4 bases, J shed 2 bases, and the junction held 1 base outside the gene matches. Germline assignment: CDR1 GTSNPN and CDR2 SVGIG (reference sequence). The CDR3 length is 12 residues.

This chain links TRBV19 with TRBJ2-1; possibly TRBD2 for D (5 bases). This CDR3 contains 17 residues. Germline CDR1 reads LNHDA; CDR2 reads SQIVND (reference sequence). Trimming took 1 base from V and 7 from J, leaving 20 bases between them. The CDR3 nucleotides read TGTGCCAGTAGTATAGTTATGAAGAGAGGGCCGTGGAATGAGCAGTTCTTC. Its translation: CASSIVMKRGPWNEQFF.

J is TRBJ2-7 and V is TRBV5-1; TRBD1 aligns across 9 bases. The germline gives CDR1 SGHRS, CDR2 YFSETQ. This CDR3 spans 13 amino acids. J lost 2 bases, V lost 6 bases, and 3 bases had no gene match. The CDR3 DNA sequence: TGCGCCAGCAAAGGGACAGGGCCCTACGAGCAGTACTTC. Protein: CASKGTGPYEQYF.

The rearrangement links TRBV24-1 to TRBJ2-1, with D uncertain. Germline assignment: CDR1 KGHDR and CDR2 SFDVKD. The V gene lost 3 bases and the J gene lost 6 bases, with 14 bases spanning the gap. CDR3 length equals 15 residues. The CDR3 protein is CATSDHNPTVNEQFF. The CDR3 region has the DNA TGTGCCACCAGTGATCACAACCCAACCGTCAATGAGCAGTTCTTC.

The V gene is TRBV27, the J gene TRBJ2-7; a possible D gene is TRBD1 (6 bases). The germline V gene encodes CDR1 MNHEY and CDR2 SMNVEV (reference sequence). The CDR3 extends over 15 amino acids. Trimming took 3 bases from V and 4 from J, leaving 16 bases between them. CDR3 protein: CASSFLDRTGYEQYF. In DNA form, the CDR3 reads TGTGCCAGCAGTTTCCTTGACAGGACCGGGTACGAGCAGTACTTC.

The chain is built from TRBV6-5 and TRBJ2-7; perhaps TRBD2 as D (5 bases). Trimming pared 8 bases from V and 4 bases from J, leaving 12 bases between. Germline CDR1 MNHEY, CDR2 SVGAGI. The CDR3 runs 12 residues. CDR3: CASGLRRYEQYF. The CDR3 coding sequence is TGTGCCAGCGGACTTAGGAGATACGAGCAGTACTTC.

This clone was detected a few times. CDR3 DNA sequence: TGCGCCAGCAGCCCCCAGGACAGCCTGATCTATAATTCACCCCTCCACTTT. Residues: CASSPQDSLIYNSPLHF. The rearrangement joins TRBV4-1 to TRBJ1-6; possibly TRBD1 for D (6 bases). Per germline, CDR1 MGHRA and CDR2 YSYEKL. This CDR3 is 17 amino acids long. V lost 4 bases, J lost 3 bases, and 16 bases lay in between.

The V gene is TRBV6-5, the J gene TRBJ2-7; 9 bases are a match to TRBD1. Germline CDR1 and CDR2: MNHEY and SVGAGI. V was pared by 5 bases and J by 4 bases, with 9 bases of the junction left unmatched. This CDR3 has 15 residues. The CDR3 nucleotides read TGTGCCAGCAGTCTACATTCGGGACAGGGATACGAGCAGTACTTC. It translates to CASSLHSGQGYEQYF.

The chain joins TRBV11-2 to TRBJ2-7, with 10 bases lining up with TRBD2. V lost 6 bases, J lost 5 bases, and 10 bases stayed unmatched. The CDR3 runs to 15 residues. The germline gives CDR1 SGHAT, CDR2 FQNNGV. This CDR3 reads CASRPLSGRSHEQYF. CDR3 sequence (DNA): TGTGCCAGCAGACCCCTTAGCGGGAGGTCCCACGAGCAGTACTTC.

The genes are TRBV2 and TRBJ2-3; D is undetermined. Germline-derived CDR1 and CDR2 are SNHLY and FYNNEI. CDR3 length equals 14 residues. Trimming pared 7 bases from V and 5 bases from J, leaving 16 bases between. This CDR3 is CASTAERFGDTQYF. CDR3 DNA: TGTGCCAGCACCGCAGAGCGTTTTGGAGATACGCAGTATTTT.

This chain uses TRBV2 with TRBJ2-3, with D perhaps TRBD2 (6 bases). With 5 bases removed from V and 2 bases from J, the gap between germline ends came to 11 bases. Germline V gives CDR1 SNHLY, CDR2 FYNNEI. The CDR3 runs to 14 residues. The CDR3: CASSLSGVTDTQYF. DNA of the CDR3: TGTGCCAGCAGTCTTAGCGGAGTCACAGATACGCAGTATTTT.

This sequence joins TRBV11-2 and TRBJ2-2; 7 bases are a match to TRBD2. The CDR3 is 14 amino acids. Trimming cost V 4 bases and J 4 bases; bases outside gene matches: 3. Germline-derived CDR1 and CDR2 are SGHAT and FQNNGV. For the CDR3, the DNA is TGTGCCAGCAGCTGGGAGGGAAGCACCGGGGAGCTGTTTTTT. Its protein product is CASSWEGSTGELFF.

The genes are TRBV3-1 (or the pseudogene TRBV3-2) and TRBJ2-2; TRBD2 matches at 9 bases. The germline CDR1 and CDR2 sequences are LGHDT and YNNKEL (reference sequence). The CDR3 runs to 17 residues. Germline trimming cut 0 bases from V and 3 bases from J; bases unmatched to any gene: 5. CDR3 nucleotides: TGTGCCAGCAGCCAAGATAGCGGGAGACCGCACACCGGGGAGCTGTTTTTT. Translation: CASSQDSGRPHTGELFF.

The J gene is TRBJ2-5, the V gene TRBV19; TRBD1 is a possible D gene (5 bases). The V gene's germline CDR1 is LNHDA and CDR2 SQIVND (reference sequence). The CDR3 loop spans 14 amino acids. V lost 5 bases to trimming and J lost 2 bases, with 12 bases between them. CDR3 amino acids: CASSFQGWQETQYF. For the CDR3, the DNA is TGTGCCAGTAGTTTCCAGGGCTGGCAAGAGACCCAGTACTTC.

This chain links TRBV7-2 with TRBJ2-5, with TRBD2 matching 7 bases. The CDR3 covers 14 residues. Germline V gene sequence: CDR1 SGHTA, CDR2 FQGNSA. With V trimmed by 0 bases and J by 2 bases, 0 bases remained unmatched. This CDR3 reads CASSLARGQETQYF. The DNA for the CDR3 is TGTGCCAGCAGCTTAGCGCGGGGGCAAGAGACCCAGTACTTC.

The chain combines TRBV4-1 with TRBJ2-1; TRBD2 matches 13 bases. The CDR3 extends over 17 amino acids. The J segment lost 8 bases and the V segment lost 0 bases, leaving 7 bases of the junction unmatched. The germline gives CDR1 MGHRA, CDR2 YSYEKL. CDR3 amino acids: CASSQDLTSGRRYEQFF. The CDR3 nucleotides are TGCGCCAGCAGCCAAGATCTGACTAGCGGGAGGCGTTATGAGCAGTTCTTC.